What follows are 24 T cell receptor beta chains derived from one specimen sequenced in a study of cytomegalovirus exposure and HLA in healthy donors. 60 Vbeta and 13 Jbeta primers were used in PCR. Produced via immunoSEQ multiplex PCR; TCRdb's table is partial and in-frame only. Of some 90,000 clones listed, around four fifths are singletons. The sequenced material came from PBMCs. These receptors originate from a boy between 10 and 17 years old in good health and CMV-seronegative.

This chain links TRBV11-2 with TRBJ2-1; 13 bases fit TRBD2. CDR3 length: 16 residues. V trimming: 1 base; J trimming: 5 bases; junction bases outside the gene matches: 2. Germline V gives CDR1 SGHAT, CDR2 FQNNGV. The CDR3 here is CASSLGLAGGHNEQFF. The CDR3 DNA reads TGTGCCAGCAGCTTAGGACTAGCGGGGGGTCACAATGAGCAGTTCTTC.

Sample share makes this clone medium-sized. The genes are TRBV29-1 and TRBJ2-7, with D maybe TRBD1 (6 bases). Trimming pared 1 base from V and 3 bases from J, leaving 10 bases between. The CDR3 consists of 13 residues. CDR1 and CDR2 from the germline V gene are SQVTM and ANQGSEA. The CDR3 sequence is CSVEGGRGYEQYF. The DNA for the CDR3 is TGCAGCGTTGAAGGGGGCAGGGGCTACGAGCAGTACTTC.

The chain has TRBV4-2 and TRBJ1-5, with D perhaps matching TRBD1 (5 bases). This CDR3 has 14 residues. CDR1 LGHNA and CDR2 YNFKEQ come from the germline V gene. Trimming stripped 2 bases from V and 8 bases from J, with 13 bases between. The CDR3 protein is CASSQSWGTEPQHF. The CDR3 coding sequence is TGTGCCAGCAGCCAATCCTGGGGGACTGAGCCCCAGCATTTT.

The V call is TRBV28, the J call TRBJ1-1; 8 positions match TRBD1. Per germline, CDR1 MDHEN and CDR2 SYDVKM. The junction had 3 bases not matched to a gene; V was cut back by 5 bases and J by 4 bases. CDR3 size: 13 residues. The CDR3 DNA follows: TGTGCCAGCAGTAACGACAGGGGCACTGAAGCTTTCTTT. Its translation is CASSNDRGTEAFF.

This rearrangement joins TRBV30 to TRBJ1-6; 8 nucleotides align to TRBD1. Unmatched junction bases numbered 4, after V lost 0 bases and J lost 9 bases. This CDR3 has 14 amino acids. Germline V gives CDR1 GTSNPN, CDR2 SVGIG (reference sequence). In DNA, the CDR3 is TGTGCCTGGAGTGTAGAGACAGGGGCTTCACCCCTCCACTTT. It codes for CAWSVETGASPLHF.

The chain uses TRBV7-9 and TRBJ1-4, with D perhaps matching TRBD1 (5 bases). The CDR3 loop spans 17 amino acids. V gave up 0 bases and J gave up 0 bases, with 11 bases separating them. CDR1 is SEHNR and CDR2 is FQNEAQ in the germline V gene (reference sequence). CDR3 nucleotide sequence: TGTGCCAGCAGCTTAGCCTTCCCGACAGCAACTAATGAAAAACTGTTTTTT. Residues: CASSLAFPTATNEKLFF.

This clone has a single count. J is TRBJ2-7 and V is TRBV11-2; D not certain. The CDR3 is made up of 15 amino acids. V lost 3 bases, J lost 0 bases, and 12 bases lay in between. Germline CDR1 and CDR2: SGHAT and FQNNGV. CDR3 sequence: CASSLAIRSSYEQYF. CDR3 DNA: TGTGCCAGCAGCTTGGCCATTCGGAGCTCCTACGAGCAGTACTTC.

The V and J genes are TRBV4-3 and TRBJ2-5, with D uncertain. Trimming stripped 4 bases from V and 8 bases from J, with 14 bases between. The CDR3 spans 13 residues. CDR1 is LGHNA and CDR2 is YSLEER in the germline V gene. CDR3 sequence (DNA): TGCGCCAGCAGCCCCAAGATTCACACAACCCAGTACTTC. As protein: CASSPKIHTTQYF.

The chain couples TRBV19 to TRBJ1-1; the D gene is possibly TRBD1 (6 bases). Per germline, CDR1 LNHDA and CDR2 SQIVND (reference sequence). CDR3 length: 13 amino acids. V gave up 6 bases and J gave up 3 bases, with 11 bases separating them. The CDR3 sequence is CASRDHRDTEAFF. The CDR3 DNA is TGTGCCAGTAGAGATCACAGGGACACTGAAGCTTTCTTT.

This rearrangement joins TRBV5-6 to TRBJ2-2; 7 bases line up with TRBD1. Trimming at V came to 2 bases and at J to 12 bases, leaving 4 bases not matched to a gene. The germline CDR1 and CDR2 sequences are SGHDT and YYEEEE. The length of the CDR3 is 12 residues. The CDR3 coding sequence is TGTGCCAGCAGCTTCAGCAGGGGGAAGCTGTTTTTT. This translates into CASSFSRGKLFF.

The DNA for the CDR3 is TGTGCCACCAGCAGAGATATCCGGTATGAGCAGTTCTTC. Translation: CATSRDIRYEQFF. V usage is TRBV15 and J usage is TRBJ2-1; D gene ambiguous. The CDR3 sequence is 13 residues long. The ends were cut back, 0 bases at V and 8 bases at J, with 8 bases in the middle. Germline V gene sequence: CDR1 LNHNV, CDR2 YYDKDF (reference sequence).

This chain joins TRBV19 and TRBJ1-5; maybe TRBD1 (5 bases). V was cut by 3 bases and J by 9 bases, with 12 bases left in between. The CDR3 spans 13 residues. Germline V gene data show CDR1 as LNHDA and CDR2 as SQIVND (reference sequence). CDR3: CASSIGAYRPQHF. As DNA, the CDR3 is TGTGCCAGTAGTATTGGGGCGTACCGGCCCCAGCATTTT.

The CDR3 loop is CAISESPGTEAFF. CDR3 nucleotide sequence: TGTGCCATCAGTGAGTCCCCGGGAACTGAAGCTTTCTTT. The chain couples TRBV10-3 to TRBJ1-1; no firm D call. CDR1 and CDR2 (germline): ENHRY, SYGVKD. The CDR3 consists of 13 residues. The ends were cut back, 0 bases at V and 5 bases at J, with 7 bases in the middle.

The chain carries TRBV5-4 and TRBJ2-7; 9 bases line up with TRBD2. The CDR3 has 15 amino acids. The germline V gene has CDR1 SGHNT and CDR2 YYREEE (reference sequence). The V and J ends lost 1 base and 3 bases, in that order; junction bases with no gene match: 5. DNA for the CDR3: TGTGCCAGCAGCTTGTATCGGACTAGCGACTACGAGCAGTACTTC. It encodes CASSLYRTSDYEQYF.

In this sample, this clone is medium-sized. V is TRBV12-2 and J is TRBJ1-2. TRBV12-2 is a documented pseudogene. The CDR3 contains 12 residues. This CDR3 reads CASRHGNYGYTF. The CDR3 DNA sequence: TGTGCAAGTCGCCACGGGAACTATGGCTACACCTTC.

This clone was recorded a few times. The V call is TRBV28, the J call TRBJ2-5, with a weak D call TRBD1 (5 bases). Looked up from germline, CDR1 is MDHEN and CDR2 is SYDVKM. This CDR3 is 13 amino acids long. The V end lost 3 bases, the J end lost 4 bases, and 9 bases lay between the germline ends. This CDR3 is CASSFLGRETQYF. The CDR3 DNA reads as TGTGCCAGCAGTTTCTTGGGGCGAGAGACCCAGTACTTC.

This chain joins TRBV6-5 and TRBJ2-2; D ambiguous. The CDR3 totals 15 residues. The germline CDR1 and CDR2 sequences are MNHEY and SVGAGI. Trimming stripped 4 bases from V and 2 bases from J, with 11 bases between. CDR3 in amino acids: CASSSTTSNTGELFF. In DNA form, the CDR3 reads TGTGCCAGCAGTTCAACGACATCTAACACCGGGGAGCTGTTTTTT.

V is TRBV7-9 and J is TRBJ2-7; 14 bases are a match to TRBD2. The CDR3 extends over 16 amino acids. Looked up from germline, CDR1 is SEHNR and CDR2 is FQNEAQ (reference sequence). Trimming removed 5 bases from V and 1 base from J; junction bases left unmatched: 4. The CDR3 loop is CASSPRTSGRSYEQYF. Written as DNA, the CDR3 is TGTGCCAGCAGCCCAAGGACTAGCGGGAGGTCCTACGAGCAGTACTTC.

The genes are TRBV6-5 and TRBJ2-1; 8 positions match TRBD1. With 2 bases clipped from V and 7 bases from J, the junction kept 7 bases outside the gene matches. This CDR3 contains 15 residues. The germline gives CDR1 MNHEY, CDR2 SVGAGI. Written as DNA, the CDR3 is TGTGCCAGCAGTTACCTCGACAGGGGCGGAAATGAGCAGTTCTTC. This gives the protein CASSYLDRGGNEQFF.

The chain carries TRBV7-2 and TRBJ1-1; 7 bases are a match to TRBD1. Germline V gene data show CDR1 as SGHTA and CDR2 as FQGNSA. The CDR3 has 14 residues. V lost 5 bases and J lost 5; bases outside the gene matches: 8. CDR3 in amino acids: CASSPPGQRTEAFF. CDR3 sequence (DNA): TGTGCCAGCAGCCCCCCGGGACAGAGAACTGAAGCTTTCTTT.

The chain joins TRBV9 to TRBJ2-3, with 9 bases aligning to TRBD2. This CDR3 spans 15 amino acids. The germline gives CDR1 SGDLS, CDR2 YYNGEE. With V trimmed by 2 bases and J by 5 bases, 6 bases remained unmatched. CDR3 sequence reads: CASSVGAGGIDTQYF. The DNA of the CDR3 is TGTGCCAGCAGCGTCGGTGCGGGGGGGATAGATACGCAGTATTTT.

The V call is TRBV7-9, the J call TRBJ1-2, with 7 bases that match TRBD1. Germline lookup yields CDR1 SEHNR and CDR2 FQNEAQ (reference sequence). Trimming took 1 base from V and 5 from J; bases not matched to a gene: 4. The CDR3 runs 14 residues. Here the CDR3 DNA reads TGTGCCAGCAGCTTAGGACAGGGCGATTATGGCTACACCTTC. This encodes CASSLGQGDYGYTF.

The chain has TRBV4-1 and TRBJ2-7; no definite D call. With 1 base removed from V and 4 bases from J, the gap between germline ends came to 8 bases. This CDR3 spans 13 amino acids. Germline V lookup: CDR1 MGHRA, CDR2 YSYEKL. The CDR3 sequence is CASSQVGGYEQYF. CDR3 nucleotides: TGCGCCAGCAGCCAAGTCGGCGGATACGAGCAGTACTTC.

The gene calls are TRBV27 and TRBJ1-1; D call uncertain. The V end lost 4 bases, the J end lost 0 bases, and 9 bases lay between the germline ends. In germline, CDR1 is MNHEY, CDR2 SMNVEV (reference sequence). The CDR3 sequence is 14 residues long. CDR3 in amino acids: CASSSWALNTEAFF. Written as DNA, the CDR3 is TGTGCCAGCAGTTCCTGGGCCCTGAACACTGAAGCTTTCTTT.